Listed here is a single TCR beta chain. The antigen it recognizes is unknown. No base qualities exist here, and no much larger clone lies one base off it. The data originate from a study of blood T cell repertoires in COVID-19 (TCRdb year 2020). A note on the overall study: Samples covering the acute and convalescent phases of COVID-19 were provided by collaborators in the United States, Italy and Spain. The material from the prospective study consisted of cDNA or gDNA derived from T cells, B-cell-depleted T cells, or PBMCs. Deeply sampled blood TCRbeta repertoires from subjects exposed to, actively infected with, or recovered from COVID-19 were included in the dataset. The repertoires were released in a freely available public database intended as a resource for research on the immune response to SARS-CoV-2. Samples came from the ongoing ImmuneRACE study (first 160 participants) plus 1,254 subjects from 6 global collaborators. Nearly every sample came with metadata listing a de-identified subject ID, COVID-19 status, age in years and sex. HLA class I and class II types, where available, came from metadata supplied by the sample provider rather than from assay-based typing.

General conclusions and limits of the study: The amount of clinical and demographic metadata varied by source and participant and was provided uncurated.

In the prospective study, participants were 18 to 89 years old, resided in fewer than 25 geographic areas of the United States, and were enrolled through a virtual design. To assign participants to cohorts, the prospective study relied on clinical history that participants themselves reported in a screening survey and a study questionnaire. ImmuneRACE Cohort 3 recovered participants were defined by two consecutive negative NP/OP PCR tests, healthcare professional clearance, or symptom resolution. In the prospective study, whole blood, serum and a nasopharyngeal or oropharyngeal swab were collected from each participant by mobile phlebotomists. Participants in the prospective study had the option to provide additional blood draws and questionnaires over an approximately 2-month period. Before DNA extraction, blood samples from the prospective study were shipped at room temperature or frozen. The immunoSEQ Assay, a bias-controlled multiplex PCR, was used to amplify TCRbeta CDR3 regions from genomic DNA. Under the source paper's analysis protocol: The number of nucleated cells in each sample was estimated from the amplification of reference gene primers within the assay. To quantify the absolute abundance of each unique TCRbeta CDR3 rearrangement, sequence reads were collapsed and filtered. For each sample, productive Simpson clonality was calculated as the square root of Simpson's diversity index across productive rearrangements. TCRdb's version of the immuneACCESS table is confined to in-frame rearrangements and falls short of the full clone set. An unresolved V gene accounts for under half of the shortfall where checked; the remainder is of unknown origin. V, J and clone size are those of that table, while D and trimming were read from the DNA. The sample table holds about 400,000 clones, of which around nine tenths were seen once. Together, the top ten hold roughly 10% of the sample.

The receptor comes from a woman in her forties or fifties who had recovered from COVID-19. The sample taken for sequencing was PBMCs or T cells enriched from blood (not recorded which).

The DNA sequence reads TGTGCCAGCAGCTTAGGGCGGGGGGGCTATACGCAGTATTTT. It specifies CASSLGRGGYTQYF. The chain is assembled from TRBV5-5 and TRBJ2-3; TRBD2 aligns with 9 central bases. The germline V gene (reference sequence) supplies CDR1 SGHKS and CDR2 YYEKEE. Unmatched junction bases come to 5, with V trimmed by 2 bases and J by 7 bases. From the cysteine up to the phenylalanine, the CDR3 has a length of 14 residues. Of all the DNA, just the CDR3 is kept, 42 bases in frame from base 1.